The rows below give T cell receptor beta chains drawn from one sample of a study of T-cell memory formation after mild COVID-19. In TCRdb, the 5' RACE reads were re-called with MiXCR into one record per CDR3 protein. The table lists roughly 620,000 distinct CDR3 sequences, approximately 19% of them singletons, with approximately 12% in the top ten. The sequencing input was PBMCs or a T cell subset sorted from them (not recorded which). Every receptor here comes from an adult woman who had mild COVID-19 (a few samples of this study predate the infection). Cell type and time point are not known. Each CDR3 is given with its conserved first and last residue. D genes are given only for firm matches. Part of the rows lack a size; the others show once, few, many or a class for expanded clones.

few | TRBJ2-3 | TRBV6-2/TRBV6-3 | TRBD2 | CASSWDYQGTDTQYF | TGTGCCAGCAGTTGGGACTACCAAGGCACAGATACGCAGTATTTT
- | TRBJ1-2 | TRBV6-1 | - | CASSEAGVDGYTF | TGTGCCAGCAGTGAAGCAGGGGTAGATGGCTACACCTTC
many | TRBJ2-3 | TRBV20-1 | TRBD2 | CSARGELAVSTDTQYF | TGCAGTGCTAGAGGGGAACTAGCGGTTAGCACAGATACGCAGTATTTT
few | TRBJ1-1 | TRBV11-2 | - | CASRTGVRNTEAFF | TGTGCCAGTCGAACGGGGGTAAGGAACACTGAAGCTTTCTTT
- | TRBJ2-5 | TRBV5-1 | - | CASSPNGQTPQYF | TGCGCCAGCAGCCCAAACGGACAGACACCCCAGTACTTC
few | TRBJ2-3 | TRBV6-5 | - | CASSYLDSTDTQYF | TGTGCCAGCAGTTACCTGGACTCCACAGATACGCAGTATTTT
- | TRBJ2-3 | TRBV27 | - | CASSFGILNTDTQYF | TGTGCCAGCAGTTTCGGGATCTTAAACACAGATACGCAGTATTTT
few | TRBJ1-1 | TRBV12-3/TRBV12-4 | - | CASSLSPGATNTEAFF | TGTGCCAGCAGCCTCTCCCCCGGGGCGACGAACACTGAAGCTTTCTTT
few | TRBJ2-1 | TRBV7-2 | - | CASSLGAGVINEQFF | TGTGCCAGCAGCTTAGGGGCGGGTGTTATCAATGAGCAGTTCTTC
- | TRBJ1-2 | TRBV12-3/TRBV12-4 | - | CASSLRREGGYTF | TGTGCCAGCAGTTTACGGAGGGAAGGTGGCTACACCTTC
- | TRBJ1-3 | TRBV7-9 | TRBD1 | CASSPGTGVGNTIYF | TGTGCCAGCAGCCCTGGGACAGGGGTTGGAAACACCATATATTTT
once | TRBJ1-2 | TRBV7-8 | - | CASSPGLGIGYGYTF | TGTGCCAGCAGCCCCGGACTGGGGATAGGCTATGGCTACACCTTC
many | TRBJ2-3 | TRBV4-3 | - | CASSQEGQGGSQYF | TGCGCCAGCAGCCAAGAGGGGCAGGGAGGCTCGCAGTATTTT
- | TRBJ2-5 | TRBV2 | - | CASSRVGPEQYF | TGTGCCAGCAGTCGAGTAGGACCGGAACAGTACTTC
few | TRBJ2-3 | TRBV20-1 | - | CSARGPGTSTDTQYF | TGCAGTGCTAGAGGGCCCGGGACTAGCACAGATACGCAGTATTTT
few | TRBJ2-2 | TRBV24-1 | - | CATSEPPATGELFF | TGTGCCACCAGTGAACCCCCGGCCACCGGGGAGCTGTTTTTT
many | TRBJ2-1 | TRBV5-4 | TRBD2 | CASSIPTSGRYEQFF | TGTGCCAGCAGCATCCCGACTAGCGGGAGGTATGAGCAGTTCTTC
many | TRBJ2-7 | TRBV7-2 | TRBD2 | CASSKASGAPYEQYF | TGTGCCAGCAGCAAGGCTAGCGGGGCCCCCTACGAGCAGTACTTC
few | TRBJ2-3 | TRBV2 | - | CASMETSTDTQYF | TGTGCCAGCATGGAGACTAGCACAGATACGCAGTATTTT
- | TRBJ1-5 | TRBV19 | - | CASSIQGSQPQHF | TGTGCCAGTAGTATACAGGGTAGCCAGCCCCAGCATTTT
many | TRBJ2-5 | TRBV27 | - | CASSHRGVLQETQYF | TGTGCCAGCAGTCACCGGGGAGTCCTCCAAGAGACCCAGTACTTC
- | TRBJ2-7 | TRBV4-3 | - | CASSQRDGLPYEQYF | TGCGCCAGCAGCCAACGGGACGGACTACCCTACGAGCAGTACTTC
few | TRBJ2-1 | TRBV5-1 | TRBD2 | CASSFGLAGTITEQFF | TGCGCCAGCAGCTTCGGGCTAGCGGGGACCATTACTGAGCAGTTCTTC
few | TRBJ1-5 | TRBV18 | - | CASSRLSQEGHSNQPQHF | TGTGCCAGCTCACGACTATCACAGGAGGGACATAGCAATCAGCCCCAGCATTTT
- | TRBJ2-1 | TRBV21-1 | - | CASSKSRDTSRNNEQFF | TGTGCCAGCAGCAAAAGTCGGGACACCTCTAGAAACAATGAGCAGTTCTTC
few | TRBJ2-1 | TRBV30 | - | CAWSVEPWGFDEQFF | TGTGCCTGGAGTGTAGAGCCCTGGGGGTTCGATGAGCAGTTCTTC
- | TRBJ1-1 | TRBV9 | - | CASSVGSGANTEAFF | TGTGCCAGCAGCGTAGGGTCGGGGGCAAACACTGAAGCTTTCTTT
- | TRBJ2-6 | TRBV6-6 | TRBD1 | CASRLAGGVGANVLTF | TGTGCCAGCAGACTAGCAGGGGGCGTCGGGGCCAACGTCCTGACTTTC
- | TRBJ1-2 | TRBV2 | TRBD1 | CARQASDRGLYGYTF | TGTGCCCGCCAAGCCTCGGACAGGGGCCTATATGGCTACACCTTC
few | TRBJ1-2 | TRBV4-1 | - | CASSQEGGRVNYGYTF | TGCGCCAGCAGCCAAGAAGGAGGAAGAGTGAACTATGGCTACACCTTC
- | TRBJ2-1 | TRBV24-1 | - | CATSDLLGGDEQFF | TGTGCCACCAGTGATTTGTTGGGCGGGGATGAGCAGTTCTTC
few | TRBJ2-3 | TRBV7-2 | TRBD1 | CASSLGGTGPDTQYF | TGTGCCAGCAGCTTAGGTGGGACAGGGCCAGATACGCAGTATTTT
few | TRBJ2-3 | TRBV24-1 | TRBD2 | CATSDFIAGTTDTQYF | TGTGCCACCAGTGATTTCATAGCGGGAACCACAGATACGCAGTATTTT
- | TRBJ2-3 | TRBV10-3 | TRBD2 | CAISGSGRDTQYF | TGTGCCATCAGTGGTAGCGGGAGAGATACGCAGTATTTT
few | TRBJ2-7 | TRBV2 | - | CASSETGRAEQYF | TGTGCCAGCAGTGAAACCGGACGTGCCGAGCAGTACTTC
many | TRBJ2-1 | TRBV19 | - | CASSWGSYNEQFF | TGTGCCAGTAGTTGGGGTTCCTACAATGAGCAGTTCTTC
few | TRBJ1-5 | TRBV6-2/TRBV6-3 | TRBD1 | CASSWTGPQPQHF | TGTGCCAGCAGTTGGACAGGACCTCAGCCCCAGCATTTT
- | TRBJ2-7 | TRBV5-1 | TRBD2 | CASSEGLAGSEGNEQYF | TGCGCCAGCAGCGAGGGACTAGCGGGGTCAGAGGGGAACGAGCAGTACTTC
once | TRBJ2-1 | TRBV4-1 | - | CASSPRGWADQGKFF | TGCGCCAGCAGCCCACGCGGGTGGGCGGACCAGGGGAAGTTCTTC
- | TRBJ1-4 | TRBV12-3/TRBV12-4 | - | CASSFQRGREEKLFF | TGTGCCAGCAGTTTTCAGAGGGGACGAGAAGAAAAACTGTTTTTT
- | TRBJ2-7 | TRBV6-2/TRBV6-3 | TRBD2 | CASSYSISGDPYEQYF | TGTGCCAGCAGTTACTCGATTAGCGGGGATCCATACGAGCAGTACTTC
few | TRBJ2-3 | TRBV29-1 | - | CSLRGLATDTQYF | TGCAGCCTTAGAGGGCTAGCAACAGATACGCAGTATTTT
few | TRBJ2-2 | TRBV5-1 | - | CASMGRTDTGELFF | TGCGCCAGCATGGGTCGGACTGACACCGGGGAGCTGTTTTTT
- | TRBJ1-5 | TRBV20-1 | TRBD1 | CSARPPGQPNQPQHF | TGCAGTGCTCGCCCGCCGGGACAGCCCAATCAGCCCCAGCATTTT
- | TRBJ2-7 | TRBV19 | - | CASSIDGRKQYF | TGTGCCAGTAGTATAGATGGTCGTAAGCAGTACTTC
- | TRBJ2-1 | TRBV29-1 | - | CSVVSTGRFF | TGCAGCGTTGTTTCTACAGGTCGGTTCTTC
few | TRBJ2-2 | TRBV5-1 | TRBD1 | CASSWIPLGQGANTGELFF | TGCGCCAGCAGCTGGATCCCCCTGGGACAGGGGGCCAACACCGGGGAGCTGTTTTTT
- | TRBJ2-3 | TRBV27 | - | CASSLTQEADTQYF | TGTGCCAGCAGTTTGACCCAGGAGGCAGATACGCAGTATTTT
many | TRBJ1-1 | TRBV5-1 | - | CASSFVGNTEAFF | TGCGCCAGCAGCTTTGTGGGGAACACTGAAGCTTTCTTT
- | TRBJ2-6 | TRBV5-4 | - | CASSLAGNGANVLTF | TGTGCCAGCAGCTTGGCGGGGAATGGGGCCAACGTCCTGACTTTC
- | TRBJ1-1 | TRBV7-9 | - | CSSSLVYTEAFF | TGTTCCAGCAGCTTGGTATACACTGAAGCTTTCTTT
few | TRBJ1-6 | TRBV20-1 | TRBD1 | CSAAQGGNSPLHF | TGCAGTGCTGCCCAGGGGGGTAATTCACCCCTCCACTTT
few | TRBJ2-7 | TRBV27 | TRBD1 | CASSSLPRTGLTYEQYF | TGTGCCAGCAGTTCTCTTCCAAGGACAGGGCTTACCTACGAGCAGTACTTC
- | TRBJ2-1 | TRBV4-1 | TRBD2 | CASSQGQAGGKFF | TGCGCCAGCAGCCAAGGCCAGGCGGGGGGGAAGTTCTTC